This T cell receptor (beta chain) was sequenced during a study of T cells in narcolepsy. On this clone: What it recognizes is unknown.

Clones were read by immunoSEQ multiplex PCR, and TCRdb kept only the in-frame ones, dropping some. The sample holds around 27,000 clones, about four fifths seen once. Study findings and constraints: Blood of same and different patients, but not healthy controls, reportedly held recurring autoreactive clonotypes. Comparing one patient's CSF and blood CD4+ clonotypes highlighted HCRT- and TRIB2-specific autoreactive clonotypes. No autoreactive T cell clone sequences appeared in some memory CD4+ repertoires.

CDR1 and CDR2 (germline): MNHNY, SVGAGI (reference sequence). This CDR3 is built from 15 residues. Trimming removed 5 bases from V and 3 bases from J, with 14 bases in between. The rearrangement uses TRBV6-6 and TRBJ1-5; weak D call: TRBD1 (5 bases). The specimen was CD45RA- memory CD4+ T cells from PBMCs. This sequence originates from a human donor with narcolepsy. The CDR3 here is CASSKDIGDNQPQHF. CDR3 DNA: TGTGCCAGCAGTAAGGACATCGGGGACAATCAGCCCCAGCATTTT.